These 19 T cell receptor beta chains were all obtained from the same sample, sequenced in a study of control samples from healthy donors and cancer patients. The table came from immunoSEQ multiplex PCR; TCRdb's copy has only in-frame clones and leaves some out. Seen here are about 120,000 clones, 89% observed once, and the top ten hold about two fifths. Material: blood. Receptors were obtained from a man aged 45 to 65 in good health.

The chain is built from TRBV7-9 and TRBJ1-4; D perhaps matches TRBD1 (5 bases). Trimming cost V 5 bases and J 6 bases, with 19 bases left between them. Germline CDR1 is SEHNR and CDR2 is FQNEAQ (reference sequence). The CDR3 extends over 16 amino acids. CDR3 residues: CASSTDKTVVHEKLFF. The CDR3, as DNA: TGTGCCAGCAGCACTGACAAGACAGTGGTGCATGAAAAACTGTTTTTT.

This clone was seen only a few times. The chain is built from TRBV5-6 and TRBJ2-7; TRBD1 aligns across 7 bases. Trimming at V came to 6 bases and at J to 4 bases, leaving 10 bases not matched to a gene. This CDR3 comprises 14 residues. The germline V gene encodes CDR1 SGHDT and CDR2 YYEEEE. CDR3 amino acids: CASTDLQGIYEQYF. For the CDR3, the DNA is TGTGCCAGCACGGACCTACAGGGGATTTACGAGCAGTACTTC.

This clone has only one observation. The chain recombines TRBV6-5 with TRBJ2-7, with TRBD1 matching 9 bases. Germline V gene lookup returns CDR1 MNHEY and CDR2 SVGAGI. The CDR3 runs to 14 residues. With V trimmed by 7 bases and J by 7 bases, 11 bases remained unmatched. CDR3 coding DNA: TGTGCCAGCACCTTGGGACAGGGAAAAGGAGAGCAGTACTTC. This sequence encodes CASTLGQGKGEQYF.

This chain uses TRBV29-1 with TRBJ1-2; D uncertain. Germline CDR1 is SQVTM and CDR2 is ANQGSEA. V was trimmed by 0 bases and J by 8 bases, leaving 16 bases between them. This CDR3 region has 14 residues. CDR3 region: CSVEEREGAGGYTF. As DNA, the CDR3 is TGCAGCGTTGAAGAAAGGGAGGGCGCAGGCGGCTACACCTTC. Variable domain in full (rest from reference TRBV29-1 and TRBJ1-2): SAVISQKPSRDICQRGTSLTIQCQVDSQVTMMFWYRQQPGQSLTLIATANQGSEATYESGFVIDKFPISRPNLTFSTLTVSNMSPEDSSIYLCSVEEREGAGGYTFGSGTRLTVV.

This rearrangement joins TRBV27 to TRBJ2-3; D not certain. The CDR3 totals 15 residues. V was trimmed by 5 bases and J by 2 bases, leaving 14 bases between them. The V gene's germline CDR1 is MNHEY and CDR2 SMNVEV (reference sequence). CDR3 coding DNA: TGTGCCAGCAGTCCCTCCTGGGTTGCCACAGATACGCAGTATTTT. Translated, it gives CASSPSWVATDTQYF.

The rearrangement links TRBV4-1 to TRBJ2-7, with TRBD2 identical over 7 bases. V was pared by 0 bases and J by 4 bases, with 0 bases of the junction left unmatched. The CDR3 covers 13 residues. Germline CDR1 reads MGHRA; CDR2 reads YSYEKL. The CDR3 DNA sequence: TGCGCCAGCAGCCAAGACGGGGGGTACGAGCAGTACTTC. It codes for CASSQDGGYEQYF.

The chain combines TRBV7-6 with TRBJ1-1; D perhaps matches TRBD1 (5 bases). Trimming pared 2 bases from V and 0 bases from J, leaving 7 bases between. Germline V gene data show CDR1 as SGHVS and CDR2 as FNYEAQ. The CDR3 sequence is 14 residues long. For the CDR3, the DNA is TGTGCCAGCAGCTTACAGGGCGTGAACACTGAAGCTTTCTTT. The encoded protein is CASSLQGVNTEAFF.

V is TRBV20-1 and J is TRBJ2-1; weak D call: TRBD1 (5 bases). The germline V and J ends were trimmed by 6 bases and 7 bases, with 10 bases remaining between them. Germline V gene data show CDR1 as DFQATT and CDR2 as SNEGSKA (reference sequence). This CDR3 has 11 residues. The CDR3 protein is CSARRANEQFF. The CDR3, as DNA: TGCAGTGCCCGCAGGGCAAATGAGCAGTTCTTC.

The rearrangement links TRBV19 to TRBJ1-4; 7 nucleotides line up with TRBD1. V lost 4 bases to trimming and J lost 7 bases; unmatched junction nucleotides: 3. The CDR3 runs 13 residues. Germline assignment: CDR1 LNHDA and CDR2 SQIVND (reference sequence). CDR3 coding DNA: TGTGCCAGTAGTAGGAACAGGGGTGAAAAACTGTTTTTT. As protein: CASSRNRGEKLFF. The full variable domain, with the rest looked up from reference TRBV19 and TRBJ1-4, is DGGITQSPKYLFRKEGQNVTLSCEQNLNHDAMYWYRQDPGQGLRLIYYSQIVNDFQKGDIAEGYSVSREKKESFPLTVTSAQKNPTAFYLCASSRNRGEKLFFGSGTQLSVL.

The chain couples TRBV7-2 to TRBJ1-2, with a tentative D call TRBD1 (5 bases). This CDR3 has 14 amino acids. V shed 1 base and J shed 5 bases, with 11 bases lying between them. Germline CDR1 and CDR2: SGHTA and FQGNSA. The CDR3 DNA reads TGTGCCAGCAGCTTAGTGAGGGGCGAGTATGGCTACACCTTC. Translated: CASSLVRGEYGYTF.

In DNA form, the CDR3 reads TGTGCCAGCAGCTTTGGCCCCCACGAGACCCAGTACTTC. It translates to CASSFGPHETQYF. This sequence joins TRBV5-4 and TRBJ2-5; the D is unclear. The CDR3 is made up of 13 amino acids. The V gene's germline CDR1 is SGHNT and CDR2 YYREEE (reference sequence). Deletions cut 2 bases from V and 5 bases from J, with 10 bases between.

The rearrangement uses TRBV5-1 and TRBJ1-1, with 7 bases that match TRBD1. The CDR3 is made up of 15 amino acids. Germline V gives CDR1 SGHRS, CDR2 YFSETQ. Trimming took 4 bases from V and 4 from J; bases not matched to a gene: 10. CDR3 coding DNA: TGCGCCAGCAGCCCCATCACAGGGGTCGGCACTGAAGCTTTCTTT. This gives the protein CASSPITGVGTEAFF.

The V gene is TRBV4-1, the J gene TRBJ2-5; D may correspond to TRBD1 or TRBD2 (6 bases each). Germline V CDR1 and CDR2: MGHRA, YSYEKL. There are 15 residues in the CDR3. Trimming removed 4 bases at V and 5 bases at J, with 17 bases between. The CDR3 nucleotides read TGCGCCAGCAGCCTCGACCCGGGGGCTCGGGAGACCCAGTACTTC. It encodes CASSLDPGARETQYF.

CDR3: CASSSGGGRTDTQYF. Written as DNA, the CDR3 is TGTGCCAGCAGCTCCGGGGGGGGGCGGACAGATACGCAGTATTTT. V and J are TRBV7-2 and TRBJ2-3; 8 nucleotides line up with TRBD2. Germline trimming cut 4 bases from V and 3 bases from J; bases unmatched to any gene: 6. This CDR3 has 15 amino acids. Germline CDR1 reads SGHTA; CDR2 reads FQGNSA.

V and J are TRBV25-1 and TRBJ1-2; D gene uncertain. Germline loops: CDR1 MGHDK, CDR2 SYGVNS. The length of the CDR3 is 13 residues. Trimming pared 4 bases from V and 2 bases from J, leaving 8 bases between. CDR3 amino acids: CASSGNRNYGYTF. The CDR3 region has the DNA TGTGCCAGCAGTGGAAACCGCAACTATGGCTACACCTTC.

The J gene is TRBJ1-1, the V gene TRBV4-3, with D perhaps TRBD1 (5 bases). This CDR3 comprises 14 residues. Trimming left V 1 base short and J 3 bases short, with 9 bases between. Germline assignment: CDR1 LGHNA and CDR2 YSLEER. CDR3 sequence: CASSQATGDTEAFF. The CDR3 nucleotides are TGCGCCAGCAGCCAAGCGACGGGGGACACTGAAGCTTTCTTT.

The DNA for the CDR3 is TGTGCCAGTAGTGGTCAACGGAGGTCTTCCTTAGGGCCCCAGCATTTT. Its protein is CASSGQRRSSLGPQHF. V is TRBV19 and J is TRBJ1-5; D remains ambiguous. The CDR3 spans 16 residues. Germline-derived CDR1 and CDR2 are LNHDA and SQIVND (reference sequence). V was shortened by 5 bases and J by 9 bases, with 23 bases between the two germline ends.

This clone occurred once. V usage is TRBV5-1 and J usage is TRBJ1-6; D might be TRBD1 (6 bases). CDR1 is SGHRS, CDR2 YFSETQ, per germline. V was pared by 1 base and J by 0 bases, with 11 bases between. The CDR3 totals 17 residues. The CDR3 is CASSLTGPSSYNSPLHF. The CDR3 DNA reads as TGCGCCAGCAGCTTGACAGGGCCGAGCTCCTATAATTCACCCCTCCACTTT. The full variable domain, its missing parts supplied by reference TRBV5-1 and TRBJ1-6, is KAGVTQTPRYLIKTRGQQVTLSCSPISGHRSVSWYQQTPGQGLQFLFEYFSETQRNKGNFPGRFSGRQFSNSRSEMNVSTLELGDSALYLCASSLTGPSSYNSPLHFGNGTRLTVT.

As DNA, the CDR3 is TGTGCCAGCAGTGAATCGGGGGCCGTAGTAAGGAACACTGAAGCTTTCTTT. Its translation: CASSESGAVVRNTEAFF. This chain links TRBV25-1 with TRBJ1-1; D is perhaps TRBD1 (6 bases). There are 17 residues in the CDR3. Germline V lookup: CDR1 MGHDK, CDR2 SYGVNS. Trimming shortened V by 1 base and J by 1 base, and 16 bases separated the two germline ends.